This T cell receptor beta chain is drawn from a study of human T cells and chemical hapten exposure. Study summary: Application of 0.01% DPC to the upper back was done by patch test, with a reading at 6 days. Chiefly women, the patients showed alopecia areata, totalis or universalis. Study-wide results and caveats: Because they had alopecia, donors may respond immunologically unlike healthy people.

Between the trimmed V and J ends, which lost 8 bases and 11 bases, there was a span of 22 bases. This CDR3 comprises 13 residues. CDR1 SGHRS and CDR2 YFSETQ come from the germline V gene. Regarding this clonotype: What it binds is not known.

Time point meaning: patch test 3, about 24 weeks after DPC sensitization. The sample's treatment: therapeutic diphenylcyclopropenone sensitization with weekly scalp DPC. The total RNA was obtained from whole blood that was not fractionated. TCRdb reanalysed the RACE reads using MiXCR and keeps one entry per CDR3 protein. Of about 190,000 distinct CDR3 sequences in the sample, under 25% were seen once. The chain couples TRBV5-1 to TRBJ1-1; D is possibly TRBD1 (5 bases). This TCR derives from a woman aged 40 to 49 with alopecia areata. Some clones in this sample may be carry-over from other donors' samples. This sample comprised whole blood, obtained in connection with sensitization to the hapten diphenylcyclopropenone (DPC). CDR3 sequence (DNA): TGCGCCAGTAGCCCCGACGGGGGGGTCGACGCTTTCTTT. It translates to CASSPDGGVDAFF.